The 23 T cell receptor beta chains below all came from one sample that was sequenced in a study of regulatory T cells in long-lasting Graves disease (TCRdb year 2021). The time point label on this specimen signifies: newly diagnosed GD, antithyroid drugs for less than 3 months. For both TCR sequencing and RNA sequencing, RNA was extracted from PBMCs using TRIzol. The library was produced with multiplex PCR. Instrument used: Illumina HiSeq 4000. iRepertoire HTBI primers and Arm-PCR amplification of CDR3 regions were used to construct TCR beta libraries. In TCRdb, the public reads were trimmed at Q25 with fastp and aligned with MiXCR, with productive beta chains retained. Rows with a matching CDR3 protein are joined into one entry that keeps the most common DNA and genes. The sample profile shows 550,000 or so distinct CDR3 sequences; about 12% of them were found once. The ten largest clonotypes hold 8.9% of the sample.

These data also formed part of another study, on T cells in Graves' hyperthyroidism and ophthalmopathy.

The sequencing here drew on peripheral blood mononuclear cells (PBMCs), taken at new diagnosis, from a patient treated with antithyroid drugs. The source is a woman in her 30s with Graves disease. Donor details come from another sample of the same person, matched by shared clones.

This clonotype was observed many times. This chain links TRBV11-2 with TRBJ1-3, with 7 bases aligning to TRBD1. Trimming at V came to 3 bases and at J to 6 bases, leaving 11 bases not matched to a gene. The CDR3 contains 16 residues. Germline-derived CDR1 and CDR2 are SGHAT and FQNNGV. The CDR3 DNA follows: TGTGCCAGCAGCTTCGGAAGGGGGCCGCCGAAAAACACCATATATTTT. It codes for CASSFGRGPPKNTIYF.

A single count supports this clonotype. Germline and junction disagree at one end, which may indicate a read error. CDR3 nucleotide sequence: TGTGCCAGCAGTTCTAGCGGGCTAAGGCTCGCAGACACGCAGTATTTT. Its translation is CASSSSGLRLADTQYF. The J gene is TRBJ2-5, the V gene TRBV2; TRBD2 agrees at 8 bases. The J call may be mistaken, given a closer DNA end match to TRBJ2-3. Germline V lookup: CDR1 SNHLY, CDR2 FYNNEI. The CDR3 totals 16 residues.

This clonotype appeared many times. The CDR3, as DNA: TGCGCCAGCAGCCAAGATTTTACTAGCTCTGGAAACACCATATATTTT. Residues: CASSQDFTSSGNTIYF. This chain joins TRBV4-3 and TRBJ1-3; D unclear. The V gene's germline CDR1 is LGHNA and CDR2 YSLEER. Trimming took 0 bases from V and 0 from J, leaving 9 bases between them. The CDR3 runs to 16 residues.

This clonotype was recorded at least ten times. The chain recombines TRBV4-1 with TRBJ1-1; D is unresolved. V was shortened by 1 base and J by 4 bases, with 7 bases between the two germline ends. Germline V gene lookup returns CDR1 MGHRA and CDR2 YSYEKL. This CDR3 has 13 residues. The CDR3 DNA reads TGCGCCAGCAGCCAAGTCCTGACCACTGAAGCTTTCTTT. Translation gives CASSQVLTTEAFF.

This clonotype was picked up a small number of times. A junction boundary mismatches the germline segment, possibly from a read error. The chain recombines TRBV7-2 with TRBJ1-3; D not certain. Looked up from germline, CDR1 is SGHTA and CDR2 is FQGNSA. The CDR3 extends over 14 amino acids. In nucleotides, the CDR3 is TGTGCCAGCAGCAGTGGAATTACTGGAGACACCATATATTTT. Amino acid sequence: CASSSGITGDTIYF.

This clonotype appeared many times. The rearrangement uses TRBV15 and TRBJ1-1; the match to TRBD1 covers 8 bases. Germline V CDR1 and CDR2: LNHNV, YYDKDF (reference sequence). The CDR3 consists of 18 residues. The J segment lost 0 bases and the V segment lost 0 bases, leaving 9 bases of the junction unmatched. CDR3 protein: CATSRDPDRVILNTEAFF. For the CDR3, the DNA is TGTGCCACCAGCAGAGATCCGGACAGGGTAATCCTGAACACTGAAGCTTTCTTT.

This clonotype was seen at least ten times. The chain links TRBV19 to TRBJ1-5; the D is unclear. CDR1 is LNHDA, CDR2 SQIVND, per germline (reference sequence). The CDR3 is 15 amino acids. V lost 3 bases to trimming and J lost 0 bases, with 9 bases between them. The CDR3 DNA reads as TGTGCCAGTAGTATGGCGGGATTTAGCAATCAGCCCCAGCATTTT. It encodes CASSMAGFSNQPQHF.

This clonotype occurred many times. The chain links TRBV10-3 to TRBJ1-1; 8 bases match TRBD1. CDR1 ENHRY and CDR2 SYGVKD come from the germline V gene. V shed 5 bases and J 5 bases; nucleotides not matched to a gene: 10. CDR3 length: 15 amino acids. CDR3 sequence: CAISLEGTGRTEAFF. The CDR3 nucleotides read TGTGCCATCAGTTTGGAAGGGACAGGCCGTACTGAAGCTTTCTTT.

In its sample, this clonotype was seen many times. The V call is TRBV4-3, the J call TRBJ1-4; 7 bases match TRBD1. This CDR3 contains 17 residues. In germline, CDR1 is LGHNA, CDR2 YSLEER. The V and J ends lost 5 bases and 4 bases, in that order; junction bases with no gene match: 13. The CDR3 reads CASSSRRGQGFNEKLFF. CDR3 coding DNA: TGCGCCAGCAGCTCCCGTAGGGGGCAGGGCTTTAATGAAAAACTGTTTTTT.

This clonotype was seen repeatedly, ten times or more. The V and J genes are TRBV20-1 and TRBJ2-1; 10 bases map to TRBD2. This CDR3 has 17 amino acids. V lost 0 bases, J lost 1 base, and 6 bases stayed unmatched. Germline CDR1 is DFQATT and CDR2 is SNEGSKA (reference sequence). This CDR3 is CSARDSSGRASYNEQFF. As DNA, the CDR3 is TGCAGTGCTAGAGATTCGAGCGGGAGGGCGTCCTACAATGAGCAGTTCTTC.

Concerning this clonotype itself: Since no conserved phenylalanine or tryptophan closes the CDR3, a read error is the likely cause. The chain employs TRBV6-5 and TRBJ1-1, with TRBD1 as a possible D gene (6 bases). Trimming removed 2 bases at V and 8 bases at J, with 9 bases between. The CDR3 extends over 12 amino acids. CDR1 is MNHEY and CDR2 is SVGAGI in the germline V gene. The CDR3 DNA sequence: TGTGCCAGCAGTTACCGGGGGGCAGAAGCTTTCCTT. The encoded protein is CASSYRGAEAFL.

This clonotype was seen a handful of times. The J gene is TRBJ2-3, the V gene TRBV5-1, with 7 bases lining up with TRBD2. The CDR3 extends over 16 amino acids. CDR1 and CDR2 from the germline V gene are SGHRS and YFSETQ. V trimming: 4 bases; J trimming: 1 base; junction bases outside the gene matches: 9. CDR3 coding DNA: TGCGCCAGCAGCCGGACCGGCGGGAGCCGCACAGATACGCAGTATTTT. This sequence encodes CASSRTGGSRTDTQYF.

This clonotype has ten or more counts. The CDR3 DNA reads as TGTGCCAGCAGTTACGAGGCTGCGAACACCGGGGAGCTGTTTTTT. Amino acid sequence: CASSYEAANTGELFF. The gene calls are TRBV6-5 and TRBJ2-2; D is uncertain. The CDR3 is made up of 15 amino acids. Looked up from germline, CDR1 is MNHEY and CDR2 is SVGAGI. Trimming shortened V by 2 bases and J by 0 bases, and 7 bases separated the two germline ends.

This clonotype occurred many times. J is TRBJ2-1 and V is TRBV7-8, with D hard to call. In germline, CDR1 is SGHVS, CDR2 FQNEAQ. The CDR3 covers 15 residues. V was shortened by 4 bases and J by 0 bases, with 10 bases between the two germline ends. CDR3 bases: TGTGCCAGCAGCTACGGGCAGAGCTCCTACAATGAGCAGTTCTTC. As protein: CASSYGQSSYNEQFF.

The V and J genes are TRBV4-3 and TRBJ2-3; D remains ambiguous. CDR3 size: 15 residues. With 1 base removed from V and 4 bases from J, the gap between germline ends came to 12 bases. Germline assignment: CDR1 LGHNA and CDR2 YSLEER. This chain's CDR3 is CASSQASHSSDTQYF. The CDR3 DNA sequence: TGCGCCAGCAGCCAAGCAAGCCACAGCTCAGATACGCAGTATTTT.

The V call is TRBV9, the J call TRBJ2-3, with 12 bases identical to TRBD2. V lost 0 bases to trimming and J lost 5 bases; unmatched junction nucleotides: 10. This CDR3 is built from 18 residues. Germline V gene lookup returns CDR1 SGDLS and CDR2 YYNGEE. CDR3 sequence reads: CASSVEPTSGRWIDTQYF. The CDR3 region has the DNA TGTGCCAGCAGCGTAGAGCCGACTAGCGGGAGATGGATAGATACGCAGTATTTT.

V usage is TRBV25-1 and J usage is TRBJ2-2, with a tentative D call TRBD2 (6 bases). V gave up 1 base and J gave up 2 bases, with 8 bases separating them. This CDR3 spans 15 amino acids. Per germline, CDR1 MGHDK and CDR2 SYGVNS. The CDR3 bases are TGTGCCAGCAGTGAATCGCGGGGTAACACCGGGGAGCTGTTTTTT. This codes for CASSESRGNTGELFF.

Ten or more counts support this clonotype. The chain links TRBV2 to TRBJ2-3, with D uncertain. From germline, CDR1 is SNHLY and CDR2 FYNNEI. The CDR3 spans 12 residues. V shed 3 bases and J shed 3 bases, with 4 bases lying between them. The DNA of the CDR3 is TGTGCCAGCAGTGAGGGGACAGATACGCAGTATTTT. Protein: CASSEGTDTQYF.

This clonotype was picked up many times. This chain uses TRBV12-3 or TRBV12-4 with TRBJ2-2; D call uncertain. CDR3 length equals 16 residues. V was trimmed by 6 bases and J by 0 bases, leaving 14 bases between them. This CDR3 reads CASSILWIANTGELFF. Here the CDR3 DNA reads TGTGCCAGCAGCATCTTGTGGATTGCGAACACCGGGGAGCTGTTTTTT.

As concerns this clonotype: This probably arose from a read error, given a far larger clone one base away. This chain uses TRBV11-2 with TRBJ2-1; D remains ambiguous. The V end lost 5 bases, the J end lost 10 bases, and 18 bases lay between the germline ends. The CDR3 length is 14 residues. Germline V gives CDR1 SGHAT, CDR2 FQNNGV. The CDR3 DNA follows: TGTGCCAGCAGCCATAGTGGGGTTCCCTACGAGCAGTTCTTC. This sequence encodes CASSHSGVPYEQFF.

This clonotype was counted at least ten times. CDR3 DNA sequence: TGTGCCAGCAGTTTAGCTCTGTACGGAACCTACGAGCAGTACTTC. As protein: CASSLALYGTYEQYF. V gene TRBV12-3 or TRBV12-4 combines with J gene TRBJ2-7, with D hard to call. The CDR3 has 15 amino acids. V was shortened by 0 bases and J by 2 bases, with 11 bases between the two germline ends.

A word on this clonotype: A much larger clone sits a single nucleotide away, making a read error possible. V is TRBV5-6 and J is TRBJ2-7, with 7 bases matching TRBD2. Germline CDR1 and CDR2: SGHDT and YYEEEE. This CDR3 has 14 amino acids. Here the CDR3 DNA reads TGTGCCAGAAGCTTGGGGGGGAAGGAGTACGAGCAGTACTTC. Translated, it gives CARSLGGKEYEQYF.

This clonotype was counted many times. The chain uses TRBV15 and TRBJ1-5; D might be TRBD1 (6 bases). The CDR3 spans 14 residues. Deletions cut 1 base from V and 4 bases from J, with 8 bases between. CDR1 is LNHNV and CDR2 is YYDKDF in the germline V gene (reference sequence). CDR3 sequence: CATSRGQVNQPQHF. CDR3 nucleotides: TGTGCCACCAGCAGAGGACAGGTAAATCAGCCCCAGCATTTT.